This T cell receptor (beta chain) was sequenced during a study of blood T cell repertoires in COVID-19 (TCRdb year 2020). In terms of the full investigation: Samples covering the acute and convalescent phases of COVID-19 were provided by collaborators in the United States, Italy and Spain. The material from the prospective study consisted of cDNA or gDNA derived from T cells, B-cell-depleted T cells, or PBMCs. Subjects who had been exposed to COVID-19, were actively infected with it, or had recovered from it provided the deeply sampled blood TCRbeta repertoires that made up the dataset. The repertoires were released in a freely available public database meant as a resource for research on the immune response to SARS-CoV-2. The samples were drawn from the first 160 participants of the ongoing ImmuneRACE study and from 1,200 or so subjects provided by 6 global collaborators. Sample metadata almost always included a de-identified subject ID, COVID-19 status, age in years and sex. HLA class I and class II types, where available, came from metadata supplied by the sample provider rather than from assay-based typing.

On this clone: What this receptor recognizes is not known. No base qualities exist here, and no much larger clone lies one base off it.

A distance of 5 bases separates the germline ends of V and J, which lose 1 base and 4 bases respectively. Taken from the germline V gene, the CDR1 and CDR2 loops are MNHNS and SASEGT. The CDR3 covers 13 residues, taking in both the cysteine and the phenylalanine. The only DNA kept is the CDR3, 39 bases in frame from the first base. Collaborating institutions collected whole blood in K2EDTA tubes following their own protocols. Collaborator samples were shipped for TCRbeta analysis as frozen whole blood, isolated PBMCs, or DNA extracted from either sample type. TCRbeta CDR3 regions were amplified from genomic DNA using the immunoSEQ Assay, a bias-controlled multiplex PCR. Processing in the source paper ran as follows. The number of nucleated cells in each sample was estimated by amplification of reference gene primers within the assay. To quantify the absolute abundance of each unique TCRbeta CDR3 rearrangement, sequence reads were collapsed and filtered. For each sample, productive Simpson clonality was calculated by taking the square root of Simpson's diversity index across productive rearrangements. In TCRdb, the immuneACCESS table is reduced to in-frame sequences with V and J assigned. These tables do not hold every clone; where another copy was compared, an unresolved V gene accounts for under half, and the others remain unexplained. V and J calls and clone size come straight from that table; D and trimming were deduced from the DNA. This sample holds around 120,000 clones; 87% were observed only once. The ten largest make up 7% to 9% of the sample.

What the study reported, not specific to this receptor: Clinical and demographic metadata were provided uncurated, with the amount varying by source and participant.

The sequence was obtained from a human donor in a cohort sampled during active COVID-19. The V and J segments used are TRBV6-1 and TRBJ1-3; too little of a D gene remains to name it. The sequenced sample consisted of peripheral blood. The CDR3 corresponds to CASSEVAGNTIYF. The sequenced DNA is TGTGCCAGCAGTGAAGTAGCGGGAAACACCATATATTTT.